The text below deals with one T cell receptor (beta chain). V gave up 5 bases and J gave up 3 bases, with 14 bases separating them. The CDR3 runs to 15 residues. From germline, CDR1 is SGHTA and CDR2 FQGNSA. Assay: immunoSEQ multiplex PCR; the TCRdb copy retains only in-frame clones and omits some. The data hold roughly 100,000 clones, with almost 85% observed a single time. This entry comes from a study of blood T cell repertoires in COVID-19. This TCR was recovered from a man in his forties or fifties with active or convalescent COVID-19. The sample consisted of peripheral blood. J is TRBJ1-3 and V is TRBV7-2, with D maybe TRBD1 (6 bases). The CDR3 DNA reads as TGTGCCAGCAGCCTCACAGGGTTAGGTGGAAACACCATATATTTT. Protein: CASSLTGLGGNTIYF.